These T cell receptor beta chains were read from a single sample in a study of human T cells and chemical hapten exposure. Each CDR3 protein is one row after TCRdb ran MiXCR on the RACE reads. The data contain approximately 370,000 distinct CDR3 sequences, roughly 6% of them singletons. The material sequenced was whole blood, taken in connection with sensitization to the hapten diphenylcyclopropenone (DPC). These receptors all stem from a woman under 30 with alopecia areata. Some clones in this sample may be carry-over from other donors' samples. The CDR3 runs from the conserved cysteine through the conserved F or W. A D gene is named only where the DNA matches it firmly. Clone size is shown for a subset of rows, as once, few, many or a class of expanded clone.

>NA|TRBD1|TRBJ1-5|TRBV24-1
TGTGCCACCAGTGAAGCGGGACAGGCCAATCAGCCCCAGCATTTT
CATSEAGQANQPQHF
>few|TRBD1|TRBJ1-3|TRBV3-1
TGTGCCAGCAGCCAAGGGACAGGGGGCCAGAGTACGGGAAACACCATATATTTT
CASSQGTGGQSTGNTIYF
>NA|NA|TRBJ2-7|TRBV4-3
TGCGCCAGCAGCCAAGATCGGCAGGAGACACTACACTACGAGCAGTACTTC
CASSQDRQETLHYEQYF
>many|NA|TRBJ1-2|TRBV4-3
TGCGCCAGCAGCCAAGAAAGGCCACCCTCCAACTATGGCTACACCTTC
CASSQERPPSNYGYTF
>many|TRBD1|TRBJ1-1|TRBV20-1
TGCAGTGCTCCCAGGACAGGGGGCACTGAAGCTTTCTTT
CSAPRTGGTEAFF
>NA|TRBD2|TRBJ2-3|TRBV6-2/TRBV6-3
TGTGCCAGCTCAAGGGGGACTAGCGGGCTCACAGATACGCAGTATTTT
CASSRGTSGLTDTQYF
>few|TRBD1|TRBJ2-3|TRBV7-9
TGTGCCAGCAGTTTGACAGGGGCTAGCACAGATACGCAGTATTTT
CASSLTGASTDTQYF
>NA|TRBD1|TRBJ1-2|TRBV4-2
TGTGCCAGCAGCCAAGAGAGAGGGACAGGGAACTATGGCTACACCTTC
CASSQERGTGNYGYTF
>NA|NA|TRBJ2-1|TRBV7-3
TGTGCCAGCAGCTCCCTAGGTGCGGAAGAGCAGTTCTTC
CASSSLGAEEQFF
>many|NA|TRBJ1-1|TRBV6-5
TGTGCCAGCAGTCGCAGGGCACCGAACACTGAAGCTTTCTTT
CASSRRAPNTEAFF
>NA|NA|TRBJ2-7|TRBV13
TGTGCCAGCAGCTTAGCGCAGGACCCGTACGAGCAGTACTTC
CASSLAQDPYEQYF
>NA|TRBD1|TRBJ1-5|TRBV28
TGTGCCAGCAGTTCCCCGGACAGGGGCGGGGGCAATCAGCCCCAGCATTTT
CASSSPDRGGGNQPQHF
>many|NA|TRBJ1-2|TRBV7-2
TGTGCCAGCACCACACAGAGCTACTATGGCTACACCTTC
CASTTQSYYGYTF
>few|NA|TRBJ1-2|TRBV19
TGTGCCAGTAGTATAGTGAATGCGGGGGGGCTGCGGAGCGGCTACACCTTC
CASSIVNAGGLRSGYTF
>many|TRBD1|TRBJ2-2|TRBV5-1
TGCGCCAGCAGTTCGAGACAGGGGGCCGGGGAGCTGTTTTTT
CASSSRQGAGELFF
>few|NA|TRBJ1-2|TRBV7-2
TGTGCCAGCAGCCCCCAAGGGACGGCAAACTATGGCTACACCTTC
CASSPQGTANYGYTF
>NA|TRBD1|TRBJ1-3|TRBV18
TGTGCCAGCTCATCAGTCCCGGGACAGCTCGGAAACACCATATATTTT
CASSSVPGQLGNTIYF
>NA|TRBD2|TRBJ2-3|TRBV20-1
TGCAGTGCTAGTGCGGGGGGGGCCACCACAGATACGCAGTATTTT
CSASAGGATTDTQYF
>few|NA|TRBJ1-5|TRBV27
TGTGCCAGCAGCACAGCACTAGGTAATCAGCCCCAGCATTTT
CASSTALGNQPQHF
>few|TRBD2|TRBJ2-3|TRBV29-1
TGCAGCGTTGAAAAAGCCCGGACTAGCGGGGGTGATACGCAGTATTTT
CSVEKARTSGGDTQYF
>NA|TRBD2|TRBJ2-7|TRBV2
TGTGCCAGCAGTCCATCTCACGGGACTAGCGTCGAGCAGTACTTC
CASSPSHGTSVEQYF
>few|NA|TRBJ1-1|TRBV20-1
TGCAGTGCTAAACCCTTTTCGCGGGGAAACACTGAAGCTTTCTTT
CSAKPFSRGNTEAFF